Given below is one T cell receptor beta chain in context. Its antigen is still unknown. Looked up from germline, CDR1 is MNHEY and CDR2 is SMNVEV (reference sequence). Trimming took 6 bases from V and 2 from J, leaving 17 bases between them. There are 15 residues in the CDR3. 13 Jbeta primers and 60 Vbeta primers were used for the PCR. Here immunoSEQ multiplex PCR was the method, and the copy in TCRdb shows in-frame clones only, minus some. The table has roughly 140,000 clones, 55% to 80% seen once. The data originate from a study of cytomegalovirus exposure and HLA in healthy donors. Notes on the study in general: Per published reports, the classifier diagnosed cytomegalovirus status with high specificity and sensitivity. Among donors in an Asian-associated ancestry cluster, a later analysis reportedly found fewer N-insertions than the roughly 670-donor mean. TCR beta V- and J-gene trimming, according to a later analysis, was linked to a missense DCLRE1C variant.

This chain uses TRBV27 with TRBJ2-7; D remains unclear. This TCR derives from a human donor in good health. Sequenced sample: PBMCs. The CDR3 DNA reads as TGTGCCAGCAGGCCATCGCCCGGGTTCGCCTACGAGCAGTACTTC. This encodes CASRPSPGFAYEQYF.